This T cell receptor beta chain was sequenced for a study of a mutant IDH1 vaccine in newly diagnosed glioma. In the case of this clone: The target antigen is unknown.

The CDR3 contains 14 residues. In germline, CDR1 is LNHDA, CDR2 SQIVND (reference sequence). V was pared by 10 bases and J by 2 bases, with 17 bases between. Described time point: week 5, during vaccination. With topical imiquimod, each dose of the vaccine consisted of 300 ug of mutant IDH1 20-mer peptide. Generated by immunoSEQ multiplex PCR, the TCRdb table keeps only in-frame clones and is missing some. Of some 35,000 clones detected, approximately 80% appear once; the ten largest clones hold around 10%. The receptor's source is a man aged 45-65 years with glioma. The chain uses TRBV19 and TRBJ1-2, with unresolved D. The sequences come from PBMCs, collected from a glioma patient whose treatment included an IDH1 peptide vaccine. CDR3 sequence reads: CATERPESNYGYTF. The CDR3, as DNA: TGTGCCACTGAAAGACCCGAGAGCAACTATGGCTACACCTTC.